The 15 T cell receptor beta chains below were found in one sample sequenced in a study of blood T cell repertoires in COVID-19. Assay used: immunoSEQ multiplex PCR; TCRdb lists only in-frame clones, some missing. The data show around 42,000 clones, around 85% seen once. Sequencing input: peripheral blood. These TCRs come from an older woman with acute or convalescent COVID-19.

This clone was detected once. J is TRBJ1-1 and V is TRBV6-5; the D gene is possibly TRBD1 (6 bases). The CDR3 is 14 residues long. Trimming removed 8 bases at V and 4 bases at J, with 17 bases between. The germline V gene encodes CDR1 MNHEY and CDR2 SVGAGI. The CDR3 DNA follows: TGTGCCAGCGGATTAGGGGGGGGTATCACTGAAGCTTTCTTT. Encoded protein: CASGLGGGITEAFF.

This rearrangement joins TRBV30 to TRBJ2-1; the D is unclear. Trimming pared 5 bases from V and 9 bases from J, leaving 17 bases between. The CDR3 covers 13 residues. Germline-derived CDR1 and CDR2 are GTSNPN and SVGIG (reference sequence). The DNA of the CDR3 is TGTGCCTGGTCACAAATATGGCTAGTTGAGCAGTTCTTC. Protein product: CAWSQIWLVEQFF.

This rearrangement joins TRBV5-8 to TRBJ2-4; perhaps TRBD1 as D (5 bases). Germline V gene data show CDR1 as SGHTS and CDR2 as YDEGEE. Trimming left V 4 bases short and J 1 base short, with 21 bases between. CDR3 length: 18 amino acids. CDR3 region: CASSLLSARNRAKNIQYF. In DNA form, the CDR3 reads TGTGCCAGCAGCCTCCTCTCTGCGAGGAACAGGGCCAAAAACATTCAGTACTTC.

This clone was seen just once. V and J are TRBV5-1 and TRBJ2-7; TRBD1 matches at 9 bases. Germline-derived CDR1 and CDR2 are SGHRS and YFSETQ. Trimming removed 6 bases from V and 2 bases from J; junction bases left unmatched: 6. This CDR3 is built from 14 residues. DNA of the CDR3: TGCGCCAGCAAATCGGGGACAGGGACCTACGAGCAGTACTTC. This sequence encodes CASKSGTGTYEQYF.

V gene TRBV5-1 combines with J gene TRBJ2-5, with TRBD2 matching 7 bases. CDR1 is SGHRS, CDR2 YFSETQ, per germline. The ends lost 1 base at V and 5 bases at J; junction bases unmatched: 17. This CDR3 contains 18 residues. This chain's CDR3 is CASSLYPAGDVGGETQYF. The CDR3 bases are TGCGCCAGCAGCTTGTACCCCGCGGGAGACGTAGGAGGCGAGACCCAGTACTTC.

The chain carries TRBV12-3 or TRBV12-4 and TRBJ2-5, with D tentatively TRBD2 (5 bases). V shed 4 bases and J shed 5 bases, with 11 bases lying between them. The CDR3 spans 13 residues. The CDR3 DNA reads TGTGCCAGCAGTTCACGGACTGGCGAGACCCAGTACTTC. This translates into CASSSRTGETQYF.

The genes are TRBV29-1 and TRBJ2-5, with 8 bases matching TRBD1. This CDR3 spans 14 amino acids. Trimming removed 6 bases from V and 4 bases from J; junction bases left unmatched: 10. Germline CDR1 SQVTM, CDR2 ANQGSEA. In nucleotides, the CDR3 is TGCAGCGTGATATTTGGACAGGGACCAGAGACCCAGTACTTC. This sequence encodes CSVIFGQGPETQYF.

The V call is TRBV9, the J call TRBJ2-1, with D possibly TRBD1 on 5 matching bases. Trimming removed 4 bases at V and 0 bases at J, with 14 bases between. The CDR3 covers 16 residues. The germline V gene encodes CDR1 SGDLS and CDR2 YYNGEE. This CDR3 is CASSPFDSSSYNEQFF. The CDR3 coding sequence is TGTGCCAGCAGCCCGTTTGACAGTAGCTCCTACAATGAGCAGTTCTTC. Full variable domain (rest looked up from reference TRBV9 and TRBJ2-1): DSGVTQTPKHLITATGQRVTLRCSPRSGDLSVYWYQQSLDQGLQFLIQYYNGEERAKGNILERFSAQQFPDLHSELNLSSLELGDSALYFCASSPFDSSSYNEQFFGPGTRLTVL.

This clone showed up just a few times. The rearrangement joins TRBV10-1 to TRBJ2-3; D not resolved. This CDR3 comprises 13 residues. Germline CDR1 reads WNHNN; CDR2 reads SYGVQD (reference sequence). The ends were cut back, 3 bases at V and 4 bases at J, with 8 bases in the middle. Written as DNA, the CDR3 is TGCGCCAGCAGTGATATTAGCCCAGATACGCAGTATTTT. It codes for CASSDISPDTQYF.

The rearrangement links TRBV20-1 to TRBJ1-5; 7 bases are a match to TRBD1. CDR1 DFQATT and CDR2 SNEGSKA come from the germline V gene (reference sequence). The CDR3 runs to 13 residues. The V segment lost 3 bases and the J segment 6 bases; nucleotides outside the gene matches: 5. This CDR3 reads CSASRQGGQPQHF. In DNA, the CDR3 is TGCAGTGCTAGTAGACAGGGAGGTCAGCCCCAGCATTTT.

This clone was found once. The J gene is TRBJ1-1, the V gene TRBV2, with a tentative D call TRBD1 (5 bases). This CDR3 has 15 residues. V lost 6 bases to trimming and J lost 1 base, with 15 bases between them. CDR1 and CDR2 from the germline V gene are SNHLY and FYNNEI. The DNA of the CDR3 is TGTGCCAGCAGGAAGCAGGGAATGACGAACACTGAAGCTTTCTTT. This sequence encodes CASRKQGMTNTEAFF.

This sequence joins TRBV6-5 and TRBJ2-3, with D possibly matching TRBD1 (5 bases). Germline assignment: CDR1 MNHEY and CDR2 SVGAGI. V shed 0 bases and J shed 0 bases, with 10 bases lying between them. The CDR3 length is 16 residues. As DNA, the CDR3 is TGTGCCAGCAGTTACTCCGCAGGGCCGAGCACAGATACGCAGTATTTT. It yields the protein CASSYSAGPSTDTQYF.

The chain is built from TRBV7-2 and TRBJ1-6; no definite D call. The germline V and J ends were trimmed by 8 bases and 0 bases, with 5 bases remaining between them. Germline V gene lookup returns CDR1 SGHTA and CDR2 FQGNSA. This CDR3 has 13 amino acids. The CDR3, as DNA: TGTGCCAGCGGGAGCTCCTATAATTCACCCCTCCACTTT. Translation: CASGSSYNSPLHF.

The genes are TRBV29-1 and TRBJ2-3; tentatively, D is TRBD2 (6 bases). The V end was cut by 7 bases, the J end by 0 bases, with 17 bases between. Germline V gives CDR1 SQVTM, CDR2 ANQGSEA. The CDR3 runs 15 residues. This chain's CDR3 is CSATQGGTSTDTQYF. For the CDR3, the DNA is TGCAGCGCTACACAAGGAGGGACTAGCACAGATACGCAGTATTTT.

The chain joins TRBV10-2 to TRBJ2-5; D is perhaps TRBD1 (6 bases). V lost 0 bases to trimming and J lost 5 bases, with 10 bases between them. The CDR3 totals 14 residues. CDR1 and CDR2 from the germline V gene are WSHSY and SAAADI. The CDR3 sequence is CASSESGRGETQYF. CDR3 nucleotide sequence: TGCGCCAGCAGTGAGTCCGGAAGGGGGGAGACCCAGTACTTC.